The 9 T cell receptor beta chains in this list originate from one sample, sequenced in a study of T cells expressing NK-cell markers. For each CDR3 protein, TCRdb gives one entry from its re-call of the 5' RACE reads, without DNA. The listing records more than 400,000 distinct CDR3 sequences. Material: blood T cells: a sorted CD56 or NKG2C T cell subset, CD4+ or CD8+ T cells, or bulk PBMC T cells (not recorded which). These receptors all stem from a woman aged 18-70 years in good health.

The chain couples TRBV28 to TRBJ2-3; TCRdb reports TRBD2, a call that lacks DNA to check it against. CDR1 is MDHEN and CDR2 is SYDVKM in the germline V gene. CDR3 length equals 14 residues. Here the CDR3 reads CASSSSGSLDTQYF. Variable domain in full (rest from reference TRBV28 and TRBJ2-3): DVKVTQSSRYLVKRTGEKVFLECVQDMDHENMFWYRQDPGLGLRLIYFSYDVKMKEKGDIPEGYSVSREKKERFSLILESASTNQTSMYLCASSSSGSLDTQYFGPGTRLTVL.

The V and J genes are TRBV7-7 and TRBJ1-1; without DNA, the TCRdb call of TRBD1 cannot be checked. CDR3 length equals 13 residues. The germline V gene has CDR1 SSHAT and CDR2 FNYEAQ (reference sequence). The chain's CDR3 is CASSVRENTEAFF.

The V and J genes are TRBV12-3 or TRBV12-4 and TRBJ1-6. This CDR3 has 17 residues. CDR3 loop: CASSLLGGPVEGSPLHF.

The chain is built from TRBV11-1 and TRBJ2-7; as DNA is missing, the TRBD2 call by TCRdb cannot be tested. The germline gives CDR1 SGHAT, CDR2 FQDESV (reference sequence). This CDR3 has 12 residues. This CDR3 is CASSRTSGEQYF.

V is TRBV12-3 or TRBV12-4 and J is TRBJ2-1; the D call from TCRdb, TRBD1, cannot be confirmed without DNA. CDR3 length equals 14 residues. This CDR3 reads CASTPGQTYNEQFF.

The chain combines TRBV20-1 with TRBJ2-5; TCRdb gives TRBD2 as the D gene, but with no DNA this cannot be confirmed. The CDR3 spans 15 residues. Germline lookup yields CDR1 DFQATT and CDR2 SNEGSKA (reference sequence). CDR3: CSARNSGGAGETQYF.

This chain links TRBV7-2 with TRBJ2-1; TCRdb calls TRBD1, which cannot be checked without DNA. The CDR3 spans 17 residues. The V gene's germline CDR1 is SGHTA and CDR2 FQGNSA. The CDR3 sequence: CASSSNPGTATYNEQFF.

The chain uses TRBV11-2 and TRBJ2-1; the TCRdb D gene call, TRBD2, has no DNA to confirm it. Germline V gene lookup returns CDR1 SGHAT and CDR2 FQNNGV. This CDR3 comprises 14 residues. The CDR3 sequence is CASSLGGLINEQFF.

The chain links TRBV12-3 or TRBV12-4 to TRBJ1-5; the TCRdb D gene call, TRBD1, has no DNA to confirm it. The CDR3 is 14 amino acids. The CDR3 region is CASSPIGGYQPQHF.